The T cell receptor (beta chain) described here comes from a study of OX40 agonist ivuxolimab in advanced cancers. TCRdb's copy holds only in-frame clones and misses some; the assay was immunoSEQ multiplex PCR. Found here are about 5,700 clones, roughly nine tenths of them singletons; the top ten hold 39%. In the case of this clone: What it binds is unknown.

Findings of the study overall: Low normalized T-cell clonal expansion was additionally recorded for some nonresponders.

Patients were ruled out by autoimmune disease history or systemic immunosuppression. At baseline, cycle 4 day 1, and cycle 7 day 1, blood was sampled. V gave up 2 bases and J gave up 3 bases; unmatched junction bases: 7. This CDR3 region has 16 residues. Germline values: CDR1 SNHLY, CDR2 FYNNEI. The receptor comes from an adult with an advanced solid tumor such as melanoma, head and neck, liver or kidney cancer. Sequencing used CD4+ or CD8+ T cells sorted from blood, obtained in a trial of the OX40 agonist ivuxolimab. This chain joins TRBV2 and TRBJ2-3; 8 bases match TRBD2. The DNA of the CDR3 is TGTGCCAGCAGTGAATCAGCGGGAGTTATGACAGATACGCAGTATTTT. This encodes CASSESAGVMTDTQYF.